This record looks at one T cell receptor (beta chain) sequence and its context. There are many counts of this clone. No cognate antigen has been identified for it. Nothing much larger sits one base from this clone, and base qualities are not available. The trim is 3 bases for V and 3 bases for J, with a gap of 15 bases between the germline ends. The CDR3 contains 16 residues, cysteine and phenylalanine counted. Left in the record is the CDR3 DNA by itself, 48 bases read in frame from the first base. The germline V gene gives CDR1 as MGHDK and CDR2 as SYGVNS. The entire isolated RNA was reverse transcribed using the High Capacity cDNA Reverse Transcription Kit, and thus expressed TCRB transcripts were sequenced. Naive, central memory and regulatory T cell samples underwent deep immunoSEQ sequencing, averaging about 3.57 million total reads per sample. Sorted cells were lysed in RLT buffer and RNA was extracted with DNase-treated RNeasy Micro or Mini kits, depending on cell number. To prevent cross-contamination, every cell subset was processed on its own, while patient and healthy donor samples were processed together. The immunoSEQ multiplex PCR was used to amplify TCRB sequences from cDNA, yielding 87-bp fragments that span the CDR3 region. Sequencing of the amplicons was performed on the Illumina HiSeq platform. In the original analysis: PCR bias was corrected computationally using synthetic template baselines, and reads within Hamming distance 2 were collapsed, with unmergeable singletons discarded. By aligning reads against IMGT, V, D and J genes, CDR3 length, and insertions or deletions at six rearrangement sites were assigned. Within each subset, clonotype counts were normalized to the number of sorted cells before true diversity and Gini coefficients were calculated with the tcR R package. The overlap coefficient, calculated on TCRB nucleotide sequences, was used to quantify repertoire sharing. Held by TCRdb, this immuneACCESS table contains in-frame sequences only and omits some clones. Under half of the omission traces to an unresolved V gene where checked; the cause of the rest is unknown. D and trimming were read from the DNA, whereas the V and J calls and clone size are those reported in that table. Counted in this sample were about 180,000 clones; about 13% of them appeared once. Less than 0.7% of the sample belongs to the ten largest clones.

This specimen belongs to a study of beta chain features in type 1 diabetes (dated by TCRdb to the late 2010s). The study in broad terms: Mean age, gender distribution, total cell number and subset yield were not different between patients and healthy donors. A total of approximately 110,000,000 sorted cells were examined across all samples, and a strong correlation was observed between cell number per subset and RNA yield. In the study, TCRB repertoires of sorted circulating CD4+ T cell subsets from recently diagnosed type 1 diabetes patients were compared with those of matched healthy donors. Regulatory and stem cell-like memory subsets were isolated from only 8 patients and about eight healthy donors, whereas naive and central memory subsets came from all 28 donors. Results the study describes overall, beyond this receptor: Type 1 diabetes patients showed a moderate but significant shortening of TCRB CDR3 length in all four CD4+ subsets. PCR might favor shorter templates, but patient and control samples were amplified and corrected together, so any skew would affect both groups equally. Because cDNA rather than genomic DNA was sequenced, highly expressing activated cells could have been over-represented, although no difference in activation and CD3 levels was found between groups. Naive, central memory and regulatory TCRB repertoires appeared to be more similar among patients than among healthy donors. Because the HLA sub-analyses included only small numbers of individuals, any influence of HLA type on TCRB rearrangement was left unresolved. At VDJ recombination sites, patients with type 1 diabetes made fewer insertions and deleted more nucleotides, a pattern implying thymic rearrangement abnormalities.

A single peripheral blood draw of approximately 0.11 L on average was collected from each donor into heparinised tubes. A BD FACSAria II and a panel including CD45RO, CCR7, CD25, CD127, CD95 and CD27 were used to sort naive, central memory, regulatory and stem cell-like memory CD4+ T cells. Purity was above 95% for every sorted population. PBMCs were separated immediately by Lymphoprep density gradient centrifugation and were stained directly, without being cultured. Samples were stained and sorted in pairs, with one healthy donor and one patient per experiment, so that batch effects were minimized.

The sample comprised central memory CD4+ T cells from blood. The TCR originated in a woman between 18 and 29 years old in good health. The chain is encoded by TRBV25-1 joined to TRBJ2-1; the D gene is perhaps TRBD1, on 6 matching bases. This receptor carries the CDR3 CASSDIQGGGYNEQFF. DNA sequence: TGTGCCAGCAGTGACATACAGGGCGGTGGCTACAATGAGCAGTTCTTC.